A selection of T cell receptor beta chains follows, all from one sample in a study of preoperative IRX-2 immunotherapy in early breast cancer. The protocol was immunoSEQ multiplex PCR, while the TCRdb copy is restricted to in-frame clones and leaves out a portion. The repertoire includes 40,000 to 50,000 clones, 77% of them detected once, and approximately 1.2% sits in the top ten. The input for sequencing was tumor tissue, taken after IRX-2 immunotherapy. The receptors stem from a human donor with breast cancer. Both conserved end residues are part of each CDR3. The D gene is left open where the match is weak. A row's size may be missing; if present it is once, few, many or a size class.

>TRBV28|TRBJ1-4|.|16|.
TGTGCCAGCAGTCCCGCCCTGGGGGCCGCTAATGAAAAACTGTTTTTT
CASSPALGAANEKLFF
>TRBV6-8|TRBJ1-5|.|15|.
TGTGCCAGCAGTGACCAGGGAAGGGGCAATCAGCCCCAGCATTTT
CASSDQGRGNQPQHF
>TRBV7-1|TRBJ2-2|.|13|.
TGTGCCAGCAGCTTAATCACGAGCGGGGAGCTGTTTTTT
CASSLITSGELFF
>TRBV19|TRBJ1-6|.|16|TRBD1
TGTGCCAGTAGTCCGGGGCGGCCGAGGGGGCGTTCACCCCTCCACTTT
CASSPGRPRGRSPLHF
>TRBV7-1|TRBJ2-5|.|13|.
TGTGCCAGCAGCTCAGCACCTCTTGAGACCCAGTACTTC
CASSSAPLETQYF
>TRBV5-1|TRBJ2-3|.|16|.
TGCGCCAGCAGCTTGGGGACTCACCCGGGCACAGATACGCAGTATTTT
CASSLGTHPGTDTQYF
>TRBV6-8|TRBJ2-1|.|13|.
TGTGCCAGCAGGGTCGTGTCGGGCAATGAGCAGTTCTTC
CASRVVSGNEQFF
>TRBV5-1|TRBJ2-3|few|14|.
TGCGCCAGCAGGTGGCAGGGAAAAGGGGATACGCAGTATTTT
CASRWQGKGDTQYF
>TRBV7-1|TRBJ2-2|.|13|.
TGTGCCAGGGGTAGCAGAAACACCGGGGAGCTGTTTTTT
CARGSRNTGELFF
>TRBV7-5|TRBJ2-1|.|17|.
TGTGCCAGCAGCTCCGACCTTACTAGCAGGGTTGTCGATGAGCAGTTCTTC
CASSSDLTSRVVDEQFF
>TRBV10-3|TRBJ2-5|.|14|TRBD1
TGTGCCATCAGTGAGGGCAGGGGGCGAGAGACCCAGTACTTC
CAISEGRGRETQYF
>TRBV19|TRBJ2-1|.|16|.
TGTGCCAGTAGTCCGGACCGACTTAGTATTTTGGCGGAGCAGTTCTTC
CASSPDRLSILAEQFF
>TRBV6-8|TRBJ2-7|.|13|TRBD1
TGTGCCAGCAGCAGACAGGGGCCCAACGAGCAGTACTTC
CASSRQGPNEQYF
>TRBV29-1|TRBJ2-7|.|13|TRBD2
TGCAGCGGTAGACTAGCGGACTCCTACGAGCAGTACTTC
CSGRLADSYEQYF
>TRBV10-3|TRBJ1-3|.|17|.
TGTGCCATCAGTGAGTCGAGTGGAATTGTGTCTGGAAACACCATATATTTT
CAISESSGIVSGNTIYF
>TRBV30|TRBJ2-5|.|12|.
TGTGCCTGGGCTACATTGACGGAGACCCAGTACTTC
CAWATLTETQYF
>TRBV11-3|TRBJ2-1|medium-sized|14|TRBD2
TGTGCCAGCACGGGGGTAGCGGGGGTTGATGAGCAGTTCTTC
CASTGVAGVDEQFF
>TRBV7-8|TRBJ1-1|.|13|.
TGTGCCAGCAGCTTAGGAGGGGACACTGAAGCTTTCTTT
CASSLGGDTEAFF
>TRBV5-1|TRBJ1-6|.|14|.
TGCGCCAGCAGGTTACCCGGGACTCATTCACCCCTCCACTTT
CASRLPGTHSPLHF
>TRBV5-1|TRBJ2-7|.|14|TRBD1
TGCGCCAGCAGCTTGGAGGGACAGGGGTACGAGCAGTACTTC
CASSLEGQGYEQYF
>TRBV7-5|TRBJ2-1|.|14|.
TGTGCCAGCAACAAAGCGGGTTTCTACAATGAGCAGTTCTTC
CASNKAGFYNEQFF
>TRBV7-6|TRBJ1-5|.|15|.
TGTGCCAGCAGCACGCAAGGGGTCAGCAATCAGCCCCAGCATTTT
CASSTQGVSNQPQHF
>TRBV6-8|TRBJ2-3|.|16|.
TGTGCCAGCAGTTCCGGACCTCCGGGTACCACAGATACGCAGTATTTT
CASSSGPPGTTDTQYF
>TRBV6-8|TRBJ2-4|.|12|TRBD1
TGTGCCAGCAGCCAGGGGGTAAACATTCAGTACTTC
CASSQGVNIQYF
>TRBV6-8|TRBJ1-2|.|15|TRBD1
TGTGCCAGCAGTTACGGGGGACAGGGCCTTGATGGCTACACCTTC
CASSYGGQGLDGYTF
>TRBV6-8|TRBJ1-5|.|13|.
TGTGCCAGCAGTGACGAGGGCTGGAGGCCCCAGCATTTT
CASSDEGWRPQHF
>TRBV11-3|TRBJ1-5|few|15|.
TGTGCCAGCAGCAATTACCCGTATGGCAATCAGCCCCAGCATTTT
CASSNYPYGNQPQHF
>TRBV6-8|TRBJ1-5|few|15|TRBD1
TGTGCCAGCAGTGCGGACAGGGCGGGCAATCAGCCCCAGCATTTT
CASSADRAGNQPQHF
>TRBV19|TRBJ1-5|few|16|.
TGTGCCAGTAGTATAGATCTGCGGGGAATACGGCAGCCCCAGCATTTT
CASSIDLRGIRQPQHF
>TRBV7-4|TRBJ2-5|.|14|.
TGTGCCAGCAACCACCACATCGAAAGCGAGACCCAGTACTTC
CASNHHIESETQYF
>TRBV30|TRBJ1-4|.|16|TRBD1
TGTGCCTGGAGACCGGGACAGGGAGGAGTTTGGGAAAAACTGTTTTTT
CAWRPGQGGVWEKLFF
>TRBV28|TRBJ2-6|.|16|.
TGTGCCAGCAGTTTAGGGGGGGCCTCTGGGGCCAACGTCCTGACTTTC
CASSLGGASGANVLTF
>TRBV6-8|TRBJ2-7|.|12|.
TGTGCCAGCAGTCCAGGGTACGGCGAGCAGTACTTC
CASSPGYGEQYF
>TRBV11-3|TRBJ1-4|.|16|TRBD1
TGTGCCAGCAGCTTAGTTTTTGGCAGGGGGAATGAAAAACTGTTTTTT
CASSLVFGRGNEKLFF
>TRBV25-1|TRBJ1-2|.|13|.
TGTGCCAGCAGTGAATCCGGGCGGGATGGCTACACCTTC
CASSESGRDGYTF